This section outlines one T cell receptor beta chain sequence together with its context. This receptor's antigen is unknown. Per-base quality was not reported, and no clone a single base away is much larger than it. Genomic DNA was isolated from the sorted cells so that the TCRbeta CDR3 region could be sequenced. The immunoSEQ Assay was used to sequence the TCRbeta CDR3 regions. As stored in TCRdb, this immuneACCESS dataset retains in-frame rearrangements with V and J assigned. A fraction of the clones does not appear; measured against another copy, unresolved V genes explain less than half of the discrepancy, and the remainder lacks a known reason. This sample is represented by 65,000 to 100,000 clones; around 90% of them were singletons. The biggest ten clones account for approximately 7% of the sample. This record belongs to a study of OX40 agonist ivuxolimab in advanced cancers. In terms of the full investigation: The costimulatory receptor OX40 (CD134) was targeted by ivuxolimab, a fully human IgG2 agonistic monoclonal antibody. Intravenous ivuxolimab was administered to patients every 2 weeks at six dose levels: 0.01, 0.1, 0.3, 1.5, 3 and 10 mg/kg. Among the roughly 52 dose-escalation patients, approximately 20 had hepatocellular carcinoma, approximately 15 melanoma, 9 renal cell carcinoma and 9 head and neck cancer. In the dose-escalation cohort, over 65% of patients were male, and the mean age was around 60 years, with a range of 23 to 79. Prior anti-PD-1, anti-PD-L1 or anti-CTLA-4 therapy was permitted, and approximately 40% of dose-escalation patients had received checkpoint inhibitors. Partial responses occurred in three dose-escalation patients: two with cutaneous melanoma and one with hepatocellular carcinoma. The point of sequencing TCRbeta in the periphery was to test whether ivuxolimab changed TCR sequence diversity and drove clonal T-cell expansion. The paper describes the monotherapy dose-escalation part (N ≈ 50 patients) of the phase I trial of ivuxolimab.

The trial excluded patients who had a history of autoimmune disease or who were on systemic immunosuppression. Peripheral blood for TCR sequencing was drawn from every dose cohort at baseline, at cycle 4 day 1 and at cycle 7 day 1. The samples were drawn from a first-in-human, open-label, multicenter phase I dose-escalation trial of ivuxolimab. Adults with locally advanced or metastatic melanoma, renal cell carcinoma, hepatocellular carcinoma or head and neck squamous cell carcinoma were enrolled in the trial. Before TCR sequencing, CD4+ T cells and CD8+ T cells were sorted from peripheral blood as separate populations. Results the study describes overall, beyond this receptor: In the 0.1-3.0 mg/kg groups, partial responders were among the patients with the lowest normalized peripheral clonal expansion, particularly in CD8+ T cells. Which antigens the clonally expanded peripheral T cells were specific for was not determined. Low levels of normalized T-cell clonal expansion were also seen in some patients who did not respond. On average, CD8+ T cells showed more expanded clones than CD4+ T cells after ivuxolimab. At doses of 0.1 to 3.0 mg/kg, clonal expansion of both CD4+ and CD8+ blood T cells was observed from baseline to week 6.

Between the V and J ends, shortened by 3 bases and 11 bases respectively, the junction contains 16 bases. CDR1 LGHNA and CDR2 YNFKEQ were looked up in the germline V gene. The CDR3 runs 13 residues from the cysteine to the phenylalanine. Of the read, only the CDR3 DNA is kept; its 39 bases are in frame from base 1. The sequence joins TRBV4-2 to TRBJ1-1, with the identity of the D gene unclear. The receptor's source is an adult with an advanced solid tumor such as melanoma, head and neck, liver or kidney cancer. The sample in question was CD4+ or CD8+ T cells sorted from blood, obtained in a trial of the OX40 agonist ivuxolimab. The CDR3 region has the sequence CASSHPRPKVAFF. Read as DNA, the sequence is TGTGCCAGCAGCCATCCTAGGCCAAAAGTTGCTTTCTTT.